A single sample is the source of the 27 T cell receptor beta chains below, sequenced in a study of T cell repertoires in cytomegalovirus infection. TCRdb recomputed calls from the reads with MiXCR, one row per CDR3 protein. Here the sample spans about 680,000 distinct CDR3 sequences, 24% being singletons. The specimen was CD8+ T cells from PBMCs. The receptor source for this set is a human donor in good health (CMV status not recorded). Some clones in this sample may be carry-over from other donors' samples.

The chain employs TRBV28 and TRBJ1-1; the match to TRBD1 covers 8 bases. Germline V CDR1 and CDR2: MDHEN, SYDVKM. The CDR3 runs 18 residues. J was trimmed by 1 base and V by 5 bases; bases with no gene match: 15. CDR3 in DNA: TGTGCCAGCAGTCTCTCCCTATCTGGACAGGGACCGAACACTGAAGCTTTCTTT. Translated, it gives CASSLSLSGQGPNTEAFF.

A word on this clonotype: Germline and junction disagree at one end, which may indicate a read error. This sequence joins TRBV25-1 and TRBJ1-5; D perhaps matches TRBD1 (5 bases). Germline values: CDR1 MGHDK, CDR2 SYGVNS. The CDR3 covers 12 residues. CDR3 nucleotides: TGTGCCAGTAACCCTCTGGGGAGGGGAAGGTATTTT. Translation: CASNPLGRGRYF.

Many counts were recorded for this clonotype. The chain carries TRBV2 and TRBJ2-2; D remains ambiguous. Germline V gene data show CDR1 as SNHLY and CDR2 as FYNNEI. Trimming shortened V by 7 bases and J by 6 bases, and 6 bases separated the two germline ends. The CDR3 has 11 amino acids. CDR3 residues: CASTRPGELFF. CDR3 nucleotide sequence: TGTGCCAGCACCAGGCCCGGGGAGCTGTTTTTT.

In its sample, this clonotype was seen once. This chain links TRBV29-1 with TRBJ2-3, with D hard to call. V lost 2 bases to trimming and J lost 0 bases, with 9 bases between them. The CDR3 spans 14 residues. CDR1 and CDR2 from the germline V gene are SQVTM and ANQGSEA. As DNA, the CDR3 is TGCAGCGTTGAATGGTGGTCTAGCACAGATACGCAGTATTTT. Residues: CSVEWWSSTDTQYF.

The rearrangement uses TRBV28 and TRBJ2-7, with D tentatively TRBD2 (6 bases). The CDR3 contains 14 residues. V gave up 5 bases and J gave up 3 bases, with 14 bases separating them. Germline CDR1 reads MDHEN; CDR2 reads SYDVKM. The CDR3 DNA is TGTGCCAGCAGTCAAATTAAGGGAGGCTACGAGCAGTACGTC. This sequence encodes CASSQIKGGYEQYV.

The sample holds a few counts of this clonotype. The rearrangement uses TRBV7-9 and TRBJ1-2; D call uncertain. The CDR3 spans 16 residues. Per the germline V gene, CDR1 is SEHNR and CDR2 is FQNEAQ (reference sequence). Trimming took off 5 bases at V and 3 bases at J, with 19 bases between the two ends. The CDR3 DNA sequence: TGTGCCAGCAGCCCTCCCCCGACGATAGAGTACTATGGCTACACCTTC. Residues: CASSPPPTIEYYGYTF.

In its sample, this clonotype was seen many times. The J gene is TRBJ2-7, the V gene TRBV13; D not certain. The CDR3 covers 15 residues. Trimming stripped 0 bases from V and 3 bases from J, with 12 bases between. Germline loops: CDR1 PRHDT, CDR2 FYEKMQ (reference sequence). The CDR3 DNA reads as TGTGCCAGCAGCTTAGGAGGTGGGAACAACTACGAGCAGTACTTC. It encodes CASSLGGGNNYEQYF.

Ten or more counts support this clonotype. The J gene is TRBJ1-1, the V gene TRBV28; 8 bases align to TRBD1. Germline CDR1 reads MDHEN; CDR2 reads SYDVKM. V shed 5 bases and J 4 bases; nucleotides not matched to a gene: 12. The CDR3 runs to 16 residues. The CDR3 spells CASSPGTGLGRTEAFF. In DNA form, the CDR3 reads TGTGCCAGCAGTCCCGGGACAGGTTTGGGGCGCACTGAAGCTTTCTTT.

This clonotype occurred many times. This chain links TRBV7-2 with TRBJ2-7; 7 positions agree with TRBD1. Unmatched junction bases numbered 8, after V lost 1 base and J lost 5 bases. CDR3 length: 15 residues. In germline, CDR1 is SGHTA, CDR2 FQGNSA. The CDR3 region has the DNA TGTGCCAGCAGCTTAGAAGCAGGGGGTCTCGACGAGCAGTACGTC. Amino acids: CASSLEAGGLDEQYV.

This clonotype has a count of ten or more. The rearrangement links TRBV7-9 to TRBJ2-3; no firm D call. V was trimmed by 5 bases and J by 2 bases, leaving 5 bases between them. Germline-derived CDR1 and CDR2 are SEHNR and FQNEAQ (reference sequence). CDR3 length equals 12 residues. The CDR3 nucleotides read TGTGCCAGCAGCGATCACACAGATACGCAGTATTTT. Protein product: CASSDHTDTQYF.

This chain links TRBV20-1 with TRBJ1-2; possibly TRBD1 for D (6 bases). This CDR3 spans 13 amino acids. CDR1 DFQATT and CDR2 SNEGSKA come from the germline V gene (reference sequence). V was pared by 7 bases and J by 4 bases, with 16 bases between. In DNA, the CDR3 is TGCAGTGATCAGGGGACCTCTGGCTATGGCTACACCTTC. It translates to CSDQGTSGYGYTF.

A remark on this clonotype: One junction end does not reproduce the germline sequence, and a read error may be involved. V gene TRBV5-1 combines with J gene TRBJ2-3; 8 bases fit TRBD1. The CDR3 loop spans 15 amino acids. Germline V gives CDR1 SGHRS, CDR2 YFSETQ. This CDR3 reads CVSSKQGESTDTQYF. CDR3 in DNA: TGCGTCAGCAGCAAACAGGGGGAGAGCACAGATACGCAGTATTTT. The full variable domain, rest sourced from reference TRBV5-1 and TRBJ2-3, is KAGVTQTPRYLIKTRGQQVTLSCSPISGHRSVSWYQQTPGQGLQFLFEYFSETQRNKGNFPGRFSGRQFSNSRSEMNVSTLELGDSALYLCVSSKQGESTDTQYFGPGTRLTVL.

Ten or more counts support this clonotype. This chain uses TRBV20-1 with TRBJ2-2; D possibly uses TRBD1 or TRBD2 (7 bases each). The germline CDR1 and CDR2 sequences are DFQATT and SNEGSKA (reference sequence). V was clipped by 1 base and J by 5 bases, with 11 bases between them. This CDR3 is built from 14 residues. CDR3 amino acids: CSARGQGGTGELFF. The DNA of the CDR3 is TGCAGTGCTAGAGGCCAGGGGGGGACCGGGGAGCTGTTTTTT.

The V and J genes are TRBV28 and TRBJ1-1; 7 bases agree with TRBD1. V gave up 5 bases and J gave up 0 bases; unmatched junction bases: 9. The CDR3 extends over 16 amino acids. Looked up from germline, CDR1 is MDHEN and CDR2 is SYDVKM. The CDR3 is CASSRDRVGVNTEAFF. In nucleotides, the CDR3 is TGTGCCAGCAGTCGCGACAGGGTGGGTGTGAACACTGAAGCTTTCTTT.

The sample holds many counts of this clonotype. This rearrangement joins TRBV7-9 to TRBJ1-2; a weak D match, TRBD1 (6 bases). V was pared by 3 bases and J by 8 bases, with 7 bases between. Germline V CDR1 and CDR2: SEHNR, FQNEAQ (reference sequence). The CDR3 loop spans 11 amino acids. In nucleotides, the CDR3 is TGTGCCAGCAGCTTCGGGACAGGCTACACCTTC. Amino acid sequence: CASSFGTGYTF.

CDR3 sequence (DNA): TGCAGTGCTAGAGGGGAGACTAACTATGGCTACACCTTC. It translates to CSARGETNYGYTF. The rearrangement uses TRBV20-1 and TRBJ1-2; D gene unclear. CDR1 and CDR2 (germline): DFQATT, SNEGSKA (reference sequence). Between the trimmed V and J ends, which lost 1 base and 0 bases, there was a span of 6 bases. The CDR3 totals 13 residues.

This clonotype was counted once. The chain recombines TRBV13 with TRBJ2-7; 8 bases are a match to TRBD2. V lost 10 bases to trimming and J lost 4 bases; unmatched junction nucleotides: 24. The CDR3 has 18 residues. Germline V gene sequence: CDR1 PRHDT, CDR2 FYEKMQ (reference sequence). CDR3 in amino acids: CATIGGGSNPPQTYEQYF. The CDR3 bases are TGTGCCACCATCGGGGGGGGGAGCAACCCCCCCCAGACTTACGAGCAGTACTTC.

This clonotype was seen only a few times. The V gene is TRBV6-8, the J gene TRBJ1-5; 9 bases fit TRBD1. J was trimmed by 5 bases and V by 5 bases; bases with no gene match: 13. This CDR3 is 17 amino acids long. The germline CDR1 and CDR2 sequences are MNHGY and SAAAGT. DNA for the CDR3: TGTGCCAGCAGTCTCCCACAGGGGGCCTACATAGATCAGCCCCAGCATTTT. Amino acid sequence: CASSLPQGAYIDQPQHF.

The rearrangement uses TRBV13 and TRBJ2-7; 8 bases agree with TRBD1. The trim removed 5 bases at V and 6 bases at J, leaving 6 bases unmatched. The germline CDR1 and CDR2 sequences are PRHDT and FYEKMQ (reference sequence). CDR3 length equals 13 residues. In DNA, the CDR3 is TGTGCCAGCAGCCACAGGGGGTATCTCGAGCAGTACTTC. Residues: CASSHRGYLEQYF.

This clonotype has only a few counts. The gene calls are TRBV6-2 or TRBV6-3 and TRBJ1-1, with no clear D. Trimming removed 5 bases from V and 0 bases from J, with 10 bases in between. Germline CDR1 and CDR2: MNHEY and SVGEGT. This CDR3 comprises 14 residues. This chain's CDR3 is CASSTPNMNTEAFF. The DNA for the CDR3 is TGTGCCAGCAGTACCCCCAACATGAACACTGAAGCTTTCTTT.

This clonotype was seen at least ten times. This chain joins TRBV7-6 and TRBJ1-1, with unresolved D. The CDR3 is 14 amino acids. Looked up from germline, CDR1 is SGHVS and CDR2 is FNYEAQ. The V gene lost 2 bases and the J gene lost 2 bases, with 9 bases spanning the gap. The CDR3 nucleotides are TGTGCCAGCAGCTTACGACCCACTAACACTGAAGCTTTCTTT. Translation: CASSLRPTNTEAFF.

A few counts support this clonotype. This rearrangement joins TRBV27 to TRBJ2-3; D is possibly TRBD1 (6 bases). This CDR3 has 19 amino acids. The V end was cut by 1 base, the J end by 0 bases, with 20 bases between. Germline V gene lookup returns CDR1 MNHEY and CDR2 SMNVEV (reference sequence). DNA of the CDR3: TGTGCCAGCAGTTTATTGGGGGCCACAGGTCCTACTAGCACAGATACGCAGTATTTT. This encodes CASSLLGATGPTSTDTQYF.

This clonotype was recorded at least ten times. The V gene is TRBV6-2 or TRBV6-3, the J gene TRBJ2-3; TRBD1 is a possible D gene (6 bases). Per germline, CDR1 MNHEY and CDR2 SVGEGT. The CDR3 is 16 residues long. With 2 bases removed from V and 0 bases from J, the gap between germline ends came to 12 bases. The CDR3 is CASSYAWGPSTDTQYF. CDR3 bases: TGTGCCAGCAGTTACGCCTGGGGGCCAAGCACAGATACGCAGTATTTT.

In this sample, this clonotype turned up a few times. The chain couples TRBV29-1 to TRBJ2-2; D is possibly TRBD2 (5 bases). The CDR3 loop spans 14 amino acids. V was clipped by 5 bases and J by 4 bases, with 14 bases between them. CDR1 is SQVTM, CDR2 ANQGSEA, per germline. This CDR3 is CSVMPWGVTGELFF. For the CDR3, the DNA is TGCAGCGTTATGCCTTGGGGAGTCACCGGGGAGCTGTTTTTT.

There are many counts of this clonotype. V gene TRBV7-8 combines with J gene TRBJ2-3, with D possibly TRBD2 on 5 matching bases. With 5 bases removed from V and 8 bases from J, the gap between germline ends came to 11 bases. The V gene's germline CDR1 is SGHVS and CDR2 FQNEAQ. The CDR3 has 12 amino acids. CDR3 DNA sequence: TGTGCCAGCAGCCCCCGCGGAGGTACGCAGTATTTT. Translated, it gives CASSPRGGTQYF.

As for this clonotype: One base away lies a much larger clone, so this may be a sequencing read error. The chain carries TRBV7-6 and TRBJ1-5; TRBD1 matches at 9 bases. The length of the CDR3 is 17 residues. The germline V gene encodes CDR1 SGHVS and CDR2 FNYEAQ. The DNA of the CDR3 is TGTGCCAGCAGCTCAAGCCGGGACAGGGTTGGCAATCGGCCCCAGCATTTT. This gives the protein CASSSSRDRVGNRPQHF. The full variable domain, with the rest looked up from reference TRBV7-6 and TRBJ1-5, is GAGVSQSPRYKVTKRGQDVALRCDPISGHVSLYWYRQALGQGPEFLTYFNYEAQQDKSGLPNDRFSAERPEGSISTLTIQRTEQRDSAMYRCASSSSRDRVGNRPQHFGDGTRLSIL.

The sample holds many counts of this clonotype. The chain uses TRBV4-1 and TRBJ1-5, with D tentatively TRBD1 (6 bases). Germline assignment: CDR1 MGHRA and CDR2 YSYEKL. V lost 0 bases and J 2 bases, leaving 8 bases between the germline ends. There are 15 residues in the CDR3. Here the CDR3 DNA reads TGCGCCAGCAGCCAAGATTGGACAGGCAATCAGCCCCAGCATTTT. It codes for CASSQDWTGNQPQHF.